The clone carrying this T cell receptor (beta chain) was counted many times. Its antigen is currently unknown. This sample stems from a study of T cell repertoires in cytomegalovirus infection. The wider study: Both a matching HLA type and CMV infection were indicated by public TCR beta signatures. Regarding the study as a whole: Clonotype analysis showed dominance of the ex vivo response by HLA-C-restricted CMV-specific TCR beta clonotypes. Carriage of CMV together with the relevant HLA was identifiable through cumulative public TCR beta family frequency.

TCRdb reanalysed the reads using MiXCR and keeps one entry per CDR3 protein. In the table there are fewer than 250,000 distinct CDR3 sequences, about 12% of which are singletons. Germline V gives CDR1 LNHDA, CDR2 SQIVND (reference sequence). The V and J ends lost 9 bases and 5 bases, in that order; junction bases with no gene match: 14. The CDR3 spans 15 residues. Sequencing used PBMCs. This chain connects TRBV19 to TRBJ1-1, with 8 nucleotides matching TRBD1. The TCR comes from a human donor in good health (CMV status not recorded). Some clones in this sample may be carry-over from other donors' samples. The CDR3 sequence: CASSGQGGSRTEAFF. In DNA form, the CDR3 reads TGTGCCAGCAGTGGACAGGGAGGATCGAGGACTGAAGCTTTCTTT.